This is a list of T cell receptor beta chains from one sample in a study of CD8+ T cells in alopecia areata. Measured with immunoSEQ multiplex PCR; TCRdb has only the in-frame clones, and not every one. The sample has approximately 140,000 clones; more than 40% are singletons. Material: CD4+ T cells sorted from blood. These receptors were obtained from a human donor with alopecia areata. Both conserved end residues are part of each CDR3. The order of the fields is clone size, V gene, D gene, J gene, CDR3 protein, CDR3 DNA. A D gene is named only where the DNA matches it firmly. Where a row states a size, it is once, few, many or the class of an expanded clone; other rows omit it.

>.|TRBV29-1|.|TRBJ1-1
CSVEEGTADLAFF
TGCAGCGTTGAAGAGGGGACCGCGGACCTTGCTTTCTTT
>.|TRBV6-5|.|TRBJ2-7
CASSYLTGRDEQYF
TGTGCCAGCAGTTACTTGACAGGGAGGGACGAGCAGTACTTC
>few|TRBV21-1|.|TRBJ2-7
CASSRYSGTGREQYF
TGTGCCAGCAGCAGATACTCCGGGACAGGGCGAGAGCAGTACTTC
>.|TRBV7-8|.|TRBJ2-4
CASSHRDAKNIQYF
TGTGCCAGCAGCCACAGGGATGCCAAAAACATTCAGTACTTC
>.|TRBV7-9|.|TRBJ2-1
CASSLRGVEKRVTKNEQFF
TGTGCCAGCAGCCTCCGAGGAGTCGAGAAGCGGGTGACAAAAAATGAGCAGTTCTTC
>.|TRBV7-9|TRBD1|TRBJ2-3
CASSLGTGDTQYF
TGTGCCAGCAGCTTAGGGACAGGAGATACGCAGTATTTT
>few|TRBV2|.|TRBJ2-7
CASSRTGFSYEQYF
TGTGCCAGCAGTCGCACAGGCTTCTCCTACGAGCAGTACTTC
>.|TRBV29-1|.|TRBJ2-1
CSVVFRPSYNEQFF
TGCAGCGTTGTTTTCAGGCCGTCCTACAATGAGCAGTTCTTC
>few|TRBV30|.|TRBJ2-6
CAWSVPISKGGANVLTF
TGTGCCTGGAGTGTACCCATCTCAAAAGGTGGGGCCAACGTCCTGACTTTC
>.|TRBV18|.|TRBJ1-2
CASSRTEEGGYTF
TGTGCCAGCTCACGGACAGAGGAGGGTGGCTACACCTTC
>.|TRBV27|TRBD1|TRBJ2-7
CASSAPGTVVYEQYF
TGTGCCAGCAGTGCACCCGGGACAGTCGTCTACGAGCAGTACTTC
>.|TRBV6-1|.|TRBJ2-5
CASRTIRYQETQYF
TGTGCCAGCAGGACGATCCGCTACCAAGAAACCCAGTACTTC
>.|TRBV29-1|.|TRBJ2-1
CSVEEGRVDEQFF
TGCAGCGTTGAAGAAGGCAGGGTGGATGAGCAGTTCTTC
>.|TRBV6-5|.|TRBJ1-5
CASSYGLNQPQHF
TGTGCCAGCAGTTACGGCCTTAATCAGCCCCAGCATTTT
>.|TRBV29-1|TRBD2|TRBJ2-1
CSVKDAIMGLAGNEQFF
TGCAGCGTCAAGGACGCTATTATGGGACTAGCGGGGAATGAGCAGTTCTTC
>.|TRBV6-5|.|TRBJ2-1
CASSYGRVLGNEQFF
TGTGCCAGCAGTTACGGTAGGGTCTTAGGCAATGAGCAGTTCTTC
>.|TRBV6-1|.|TRBJ2-2
CATRPTSTGELFF
TGTGCCACTCGCCCGACGAGTACCGGGGAGCTGTTTTTT
>few|TRBV19|TRBD1|TRBJ1-1
CASTRQGAPEAFF
TGTGCCAGTACTCGACAGGGGGCACCTGAAGCTTTCTTT
>.|TRBV30|.|TRBJ1-2
CAWSERARSYGYTF
TGTGCCTGGAGTGAAAGGGCGCGAAGCTATGGCTACACCTTC
>.|TRBV27|.|TRBJ2-5
CASSLSDIGETQYF
TGTGCCAGCAGTTTATCGGACATAGGAGAGACCCAGTACTTC
>.|TRBV5-1|.|TRBJ2-5
CASSLGPGVQETQYF
TGCGCCAGCAGCTTGGGTCCCGGGGTTCAAGAGACCCAGTACTTC
>.|TRBV4-2|.|TRBJ1-2
CASSQYYGYTF
TGTGCCAGCAGCCAATACTATGGCTACACCTTC
>.|TRBV7-6|.|TRBJ2-1
CASSRGNYNEQFF
TGTGCCAGCAGCCGGGGAAATTACAATGAGCAGTTCTTC
>.|TRBV5-1|.|TRBJ2-3
CASSKNTDTQYF
TGCGCCAGCAGCAAGAACACAGATACGCAGTATTTT
>.|TRBV7-3|TRBD1|TRBJ1-1
CASSTRQGATEAFF
TGTGCCAGCAGCACCCGACAGGGGGCTACTGAAGCTTTCTTT
>few|TRBV6-1|.|TRBJ2-7
CASVLGGGYVEQYF
TGTGCCAGCGTTCTCGGGGGCGGGTATGTCGAGCAGTACTTC
>.|TRBV2|TRBD1|TRBJ2-1
CASSRDRGRGNEQFF
TGTGCCAGCAGTAGAGACAGGGGGCGAGGTAATGAGCAGTTCTTC